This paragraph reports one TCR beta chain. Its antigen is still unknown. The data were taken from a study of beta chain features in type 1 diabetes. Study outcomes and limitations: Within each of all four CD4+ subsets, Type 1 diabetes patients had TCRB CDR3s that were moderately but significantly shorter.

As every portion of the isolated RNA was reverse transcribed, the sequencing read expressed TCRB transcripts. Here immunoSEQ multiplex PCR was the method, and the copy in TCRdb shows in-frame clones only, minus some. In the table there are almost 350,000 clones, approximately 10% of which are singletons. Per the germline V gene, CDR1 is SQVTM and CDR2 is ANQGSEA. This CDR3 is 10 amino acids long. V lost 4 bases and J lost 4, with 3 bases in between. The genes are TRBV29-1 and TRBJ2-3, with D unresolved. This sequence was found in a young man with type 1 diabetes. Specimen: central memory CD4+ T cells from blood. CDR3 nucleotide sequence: TGCAGCGTTGGGTCAGATACGCAGTATTTT. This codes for CSVGSDTQYF.